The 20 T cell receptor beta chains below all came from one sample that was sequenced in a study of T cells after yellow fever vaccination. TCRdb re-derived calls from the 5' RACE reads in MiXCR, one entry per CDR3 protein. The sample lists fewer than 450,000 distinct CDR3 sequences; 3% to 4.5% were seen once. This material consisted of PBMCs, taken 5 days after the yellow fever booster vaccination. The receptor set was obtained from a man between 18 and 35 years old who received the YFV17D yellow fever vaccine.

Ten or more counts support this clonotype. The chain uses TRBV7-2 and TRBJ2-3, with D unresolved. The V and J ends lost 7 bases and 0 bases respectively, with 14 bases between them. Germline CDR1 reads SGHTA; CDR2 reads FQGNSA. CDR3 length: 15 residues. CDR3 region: CASTLQAQSTDTQYF. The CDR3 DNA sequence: TGTGCCAGCACCCTGCAGGCTCAAAGCACAGATACGCAGTATTTT.

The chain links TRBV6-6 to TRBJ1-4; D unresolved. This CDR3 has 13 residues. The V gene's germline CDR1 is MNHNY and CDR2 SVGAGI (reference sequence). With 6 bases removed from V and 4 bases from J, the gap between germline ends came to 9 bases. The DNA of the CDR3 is TGTGCCAGCAGGGACGGAATTAATGAAAAACTGTTTTTT. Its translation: CASRDGINEKLFF.

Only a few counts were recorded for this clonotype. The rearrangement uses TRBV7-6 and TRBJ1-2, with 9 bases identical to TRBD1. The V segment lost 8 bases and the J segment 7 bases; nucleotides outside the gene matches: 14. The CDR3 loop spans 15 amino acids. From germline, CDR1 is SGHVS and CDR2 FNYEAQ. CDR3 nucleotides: TGTGCCAGCTTTCCCCCCGGGACAGGGTTATTTGGCTACACCTTC. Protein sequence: CASFPPGTGLFGYTF.

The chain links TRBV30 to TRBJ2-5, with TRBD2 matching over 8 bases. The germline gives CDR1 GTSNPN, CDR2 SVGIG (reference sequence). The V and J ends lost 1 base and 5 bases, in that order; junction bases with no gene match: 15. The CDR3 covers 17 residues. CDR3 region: CAWSALASQRGRETQYF. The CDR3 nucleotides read TGTGCCTGGAGTGCCCTCGCCTCACAGCGGGGGAGGGAGACCCAGTACTTC.

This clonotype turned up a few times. The chain's CDR3 is CASSSTSPGDWDQPQHF. DNA for the CDR3: TGTGCCAGCAGTTCGACCTCCCCAGGGGATTGGGACCAGCCCCAGCATTTT. The chain couples TRBV6-2 or TRBV6-3 to TRBJ1-5; tentatively, D is TRBD1 (6 bases). The length of the CDR3 is 17 residues. Trimming pared 4 bases from V and 7 bases from J, leaving 23 bases between. CDR1 and CDR2 from the germline V gene are MNHEY and SVGEGT.

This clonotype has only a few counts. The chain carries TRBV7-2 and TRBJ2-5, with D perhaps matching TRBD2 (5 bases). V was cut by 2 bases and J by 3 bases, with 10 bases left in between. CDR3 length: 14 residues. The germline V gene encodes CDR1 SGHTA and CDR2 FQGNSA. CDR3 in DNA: TGTGCCAGCAGCTTAAGACTATTGAAAGAGACCCAGTACTTC. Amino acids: CASSLRLLKETQYF. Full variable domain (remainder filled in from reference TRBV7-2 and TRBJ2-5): GAGVSQSPSNKVTEKGKDVELRCDPISGHTALYWYRQSLGQGLEFLIYFQGNSAPDKSGLPSDRFSAERTGGSVSTLTIQRTQQEDSAVYLCASSLRLLKETQYFGPGTRLLVL.

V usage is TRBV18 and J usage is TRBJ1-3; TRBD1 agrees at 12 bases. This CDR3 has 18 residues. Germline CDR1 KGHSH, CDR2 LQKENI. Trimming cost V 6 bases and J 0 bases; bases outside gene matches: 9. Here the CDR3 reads CASSLRDRGPSSGNTIYF. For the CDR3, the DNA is TGTGCCAGCTCTCTCCGGGACAGGGGGCCAAGCTCTGGAAACACCATATATTTT.

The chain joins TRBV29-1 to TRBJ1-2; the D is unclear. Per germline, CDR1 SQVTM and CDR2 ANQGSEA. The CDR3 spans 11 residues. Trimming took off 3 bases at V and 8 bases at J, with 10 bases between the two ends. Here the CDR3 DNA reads TGCAGCGTTGACGGAAAGAGCGGCTACACCTTC. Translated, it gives CSVDGKSGYTF.

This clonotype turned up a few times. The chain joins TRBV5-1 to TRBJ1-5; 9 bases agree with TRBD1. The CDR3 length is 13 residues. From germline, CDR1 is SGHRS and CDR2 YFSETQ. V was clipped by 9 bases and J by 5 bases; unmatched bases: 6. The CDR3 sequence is CANPTGGHQPQHF. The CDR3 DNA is TGCGCCAACCCAACAGGGGGCCATCAGCCCCAGCATTTT.

CDR3 loop: CASSSGLHSDTQYF. Written as DNA, the CDR3 is TGTGCCAGCAGTTCTGGACTTCATTCCGATACGCAGTATTTT. The chain uses TRBV12-3 or TRBV12-4 and TRBJ2-3; a weak D match, TRBD2 (5 bases). The CDR3 extends over 14 amino acids. Between the trimmed V and J ends, which lost 4 bases and 6 bases, there was a span of 14 bases.

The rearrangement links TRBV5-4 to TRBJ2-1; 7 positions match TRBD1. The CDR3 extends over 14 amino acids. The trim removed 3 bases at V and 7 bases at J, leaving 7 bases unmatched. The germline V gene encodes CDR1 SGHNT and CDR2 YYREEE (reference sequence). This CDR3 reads CASSSRQGWNEQFF. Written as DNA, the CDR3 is TGTGCCAGCAGCTCCCGACAGGGATGGAATGAGCAGTTCTTC.

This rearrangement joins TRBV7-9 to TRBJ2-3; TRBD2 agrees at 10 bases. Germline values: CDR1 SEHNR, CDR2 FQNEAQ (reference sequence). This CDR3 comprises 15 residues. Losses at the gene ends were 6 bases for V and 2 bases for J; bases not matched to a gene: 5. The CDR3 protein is CASSPAGGNTDTQYF. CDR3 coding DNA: TGTGCCAGCAGTCCAGCGGGGGGGAACACAGATACGCAGTATTTT. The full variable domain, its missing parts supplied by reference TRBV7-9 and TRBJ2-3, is DTGVSQNPRHKITKRGQNVTFRCDPISEHNRLYWYRQTLGQGPEFLTYFQNEAQLEKSRLLSDRFSAERPKGSFSTLEIQRTEQGDSAMYLCASSPAGGNTDTQYFGPGTRLTVL.

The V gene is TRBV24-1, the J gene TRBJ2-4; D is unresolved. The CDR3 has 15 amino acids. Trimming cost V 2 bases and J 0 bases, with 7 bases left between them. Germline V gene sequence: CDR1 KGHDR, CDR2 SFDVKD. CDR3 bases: TGTGCCACCAGTGATTCGGGCAGAGCCAAAAACATTCAGTACTTC. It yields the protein CATSDSGRAKNIQYF.

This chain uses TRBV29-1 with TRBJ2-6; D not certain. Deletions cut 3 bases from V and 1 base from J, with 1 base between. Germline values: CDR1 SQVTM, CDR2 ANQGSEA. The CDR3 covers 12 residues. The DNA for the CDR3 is TGCAGCGTTGATTCTGGGGCCAACGTCCTGACTTTC. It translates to CSVDSGANVLTF.

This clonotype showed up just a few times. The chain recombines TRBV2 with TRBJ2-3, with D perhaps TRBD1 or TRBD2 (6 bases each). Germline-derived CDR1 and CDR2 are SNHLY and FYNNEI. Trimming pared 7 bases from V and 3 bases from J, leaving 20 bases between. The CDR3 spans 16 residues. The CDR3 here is CASTIQGGTITDTQYF. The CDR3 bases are TGTGCCAGCACCATACAGGGAGGCACCATTACAGATACGCAGTATTTT.

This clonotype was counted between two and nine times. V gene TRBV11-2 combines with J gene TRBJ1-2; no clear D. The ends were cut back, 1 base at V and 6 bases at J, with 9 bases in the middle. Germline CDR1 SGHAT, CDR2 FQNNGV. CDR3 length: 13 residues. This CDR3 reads CASSLALYDGYTF. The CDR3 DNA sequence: TGTGCCAGCAGCTTAGCTTTATACGATGGCTACACCTTC.

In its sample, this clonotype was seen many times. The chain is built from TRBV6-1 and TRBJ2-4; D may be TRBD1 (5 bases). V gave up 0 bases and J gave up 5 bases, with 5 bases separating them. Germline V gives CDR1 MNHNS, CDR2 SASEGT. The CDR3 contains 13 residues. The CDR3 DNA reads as TGTGCCAGCAGTGAAGCGGGGCAAAACATTCAGTACTTC. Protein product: CASSEAGQNIQYF.

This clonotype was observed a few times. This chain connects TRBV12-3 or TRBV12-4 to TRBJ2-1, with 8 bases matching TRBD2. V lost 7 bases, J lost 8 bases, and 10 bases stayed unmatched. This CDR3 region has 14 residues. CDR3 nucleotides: TGTGCCAGCATCCATCAGCGGGGGAGTTATGAGCAGTTCTTC. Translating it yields CASIHQRGSYEQFF.

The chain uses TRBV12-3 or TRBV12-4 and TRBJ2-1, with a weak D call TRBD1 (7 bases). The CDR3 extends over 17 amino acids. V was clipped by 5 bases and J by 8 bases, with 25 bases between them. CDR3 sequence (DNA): TGTGCCAGCAGTCGACCAGCCTTTGCAGGGGGGTTCGATGAGCAGTTCTTC. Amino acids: CASSRPAFAGGFDEQFF.

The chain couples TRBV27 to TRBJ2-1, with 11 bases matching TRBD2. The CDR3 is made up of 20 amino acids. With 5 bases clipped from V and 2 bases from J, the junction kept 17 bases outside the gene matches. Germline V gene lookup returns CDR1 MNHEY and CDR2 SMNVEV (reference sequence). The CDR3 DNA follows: TGTGCCAGCAGTCCCTACATGACTAGCGGGGCACCTGGGGCCTACAATGAGCAGTTCTTC. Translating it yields CASSPYMTSGAPGAYNEQFF.